A single sample is the source of the 14 T cell receptor beta chains below, sequenced in a study of shared clonotypes between healthy human individuals. Libraries were prepared by immunoSEQ multiplex PCR; TCRdb keeps only in-frame clonotypes and omits some of them. This sample yields about 610,000 clones, of which 96% are seen a single time; 0.11% belongs to the top ten. In the naive CD8 group, cells lacked CD45RO and were positively selected for CCR7, so terminally differentiated effector memory CD45RA+ cells were left out. The sample was naive CD8+ T cells sorted from blood. Receptor source: a young woman in good health.

The V call is TRBV11-2, the J call TRBJ1-1; D is perhaps TRBD1 (5 bases). The CDR3 length is 16 residues. In germline, CDR1 is SGHAT, CDR2 FQNNGV. Trimming took off 0 bases at V and 4 bases at J, with 15 bases between the two ends. The CDR3 reads CASSLDPLGVVTEAFF. Written as DNA, the CDR3 is TGTGCCAGCAGCTTAGATCCCTTAGGGGTCGTCACTGAAGCTTTCTTT. Complete variable domain (other parts from reference TRBV11-2 and TRBJ1-1): EAGVAQSPRYKIIEKRQSVAFWCNPISGHATLYWYQQILGQGPKLLIQFQNNGVVDDSQLPKDRFSAERLKGVDSTLKIQPAKLEDSAVYLCASSLDPLGVVTEAFFGQGTRLTVV.

Of note for this clone: Other DNA sequences from this sample encode an identical CDR3 as well. The chain links TRBV9 to TRBJ2-3; TRBD2 matches 7 bases. The V and J ends lost 0 bases and 1 base, in that order; junction bases with no gene match: 5. Germline-derived CDR1 and CDR2 are SGDLS and YYNGEE. This CDR3 has 16 amino acids. The CDR3 DNA is TGTGCCAGCAGCGTAGCTGGCGGGGGTGGCACAGATACGCAGTATTTT. Its protein is CASSVAGGGGTDTQYF.

The gene calls are TRBV4-1 and TRBJ1-5; 7 bases are shared with TRBD1. This CDR3 is 16 amino acids long. The germline V gene encodes CDR1 MGHRA and CDR2 YSYEKL. V trimming: 2 bases; J trimming: 0 bases; junction bases outside the gene matches: 4. CDR3 nucleotide sequence: TGCGCCAGCAGCCAATGGACAGGCTATAGCAATCAGCCCCAGCATTTT. Protein product: CASSQWTGYSNQPQHF.

The J gene is TRBJ2-3, the V gene TRBV13; tentatively, D is TRBD1 (5 bases). The CDR3 loop spans 15 amino acids. The germline V and J ends were trimmed by 4 bases and 2 bases, with 13 bases remaining between them. The V gene's germline CDR1 is PRHDT and CDR2 FYEKMQ (reference sequence). DNA for the CDR3: TGTGCCAGCAGCTCCCCGGCAGGGCTCACAGATACGCAGTATTTT. Residues: CASSSPAGLTDTQYF.

The rearrangement uses TRBV29-1 and TRBJ2-2; D not resolved. Looked up from germline, CDR1 is SQVTM and CDR2 is ANQGSEA. V lost 5 bases to trimming and J lost 4 bases, with 5 bases between them. CDR3 length equals 11 residues. CDR3 sequence reads: CSVLATGELFF. The CDR3 coding sequence is TGCAGCGTTTTAGCCACCGGGGAGCTGTTTTTT.

The V and J genes are TRBV15 and TRBJ1-4; no clear D. The CDR3 sequence is 15 residues long. The V end lost 3 bases, the J end lost 5 bases, and 13 bases lay between the germline ends. Germline CDR1 is LNHNV and CDR2 is YYDKDF (reference sequence). The CDR3 DNA is TGTGCCACCAGCAGCTCCAGGATTTCAAATGAAAAACTGTTTTTT. It specifies CATSSSRISNEKLFF.

V and J are TRBV7-8 and TRBJ2-5; D may be TRBD2 (6 bases). Trimming stripped 4 bases from V and 1 base from J, with 19 bases between. The CDR3 length is 17 residues. Germline V gene lookup returns CDR1 SGHVS and CDR2 FQNEAQ. CDR3 loop: CASSSDTGEAFQETQYF. The CDR3, as DNA: TGTGCCAGCAGCTCCGACACGGGGGAGGCCTTCCAAGAGACCCAGTACTTC.

The gene calls are TRBV7-9 and TRBJ2-5, with D perhaps TRBD1 (6 bases). The J call may be faulty, since TRBJ2-7 better matches the DNA end. The germline V gene encodes CDR1 SEHNR and CDR2 FQNEAQ (reference sequence). The CDR3 contains 13 residues. The CDR3 bases are TGTGCCAGCAGCATAAGACAGGAGGACGAGCAGTACTTC. Amino acid sequence: CASSIRQEDEQYF.

The CDR3, as DNA: TGTGCCAGCAGCCTTATACCCGGGGAGCTGTTTTTT. This codes for CASSLIPGELFF. The J gene is TRBJ2-2, the V gene TRBV7-9, with D unclear. The ends were cut back, 5 bases at V and 6 bases at J, with 7 bases in the middle. The CDR3 sequence is 12 residues long. The germline V gene has CDR1 SEHNR and CDR2 FQNEAQ (reference sequence).

About this clone itself: Different DNA sequences within this sample yield the same CDR3. The J gene is TRBJ2-7, the V gene TRBV29-1; the D gene is possibly TRBD2 (6 bases). The germline V and J ends were trimmed by 6 bases and 0 bases, with 12 bases remaining between them. CDR3 length: 13 amino acids. Germline V lookup: CDR1 SQVTM, CDR2 ANQGSEA. CDR3 DNA: TGCAGCGTAATTGGGGGGAGCTCCTACGAGCAGTACTTC. It encodes CSVIGGSSYEQYF.

The CDR3 is CASSAGTPWNEQFF. As DNA, the CDR3 is TGTGCCAGCAGCGCCGGGACACCCTGGAATGAGCAGTTCTTC. The chain uses TRBV28 and TRBJ2-1; D might be TRBD1 (6 bases). V lost 6 bases, J lost 7 bases, and 16 bases lay in between. Germline CDR1 reads MDHEN; CDR2 reads SYDVKM. The CDR3 is made up of 14 amino acids.

For this clone: Distinct nucleotide sequences in the sample also encode this CDR3. The rearrangement joins TRBV9 to TRBJ2-7, with 11 bases matching TRBD2. This CDR3 region has 14 residues. J was trimmed by 3 bases and V by 2 bases; bases with no gene match: 1. Germline CDR1 is SGDLS and CDR2 is YYNGEE. CDR3 region: CASSVGLADYEQYF. CDR3 nucleotide sequence: TGTGCCAGCAGCGTGGGACTAGCGGACTACGAGCAGTACTTC.

This chain connects TRBV10-3 to TRBJ2-7; 7 bases map to TRBD2. Germline V CDR1 and CDR2: ENHRY, SYGVKD. Trimming cost V 2 bases and J 4 bases; bases outside gene matches: 11. The CDR3 loop spans 16 amino acids. The CDR3 bases are TGTGCCATCAGTGAGAGGGGTAGCGGGTTGTCGTACGAGCAGTACTTC. This encodes CAISERGSGLSYEQYF.

The J gene is TRBJ1-1, the V gene TRBV29-1; 8 nucleotides match TRBD1. This CDR3 spans 13 amino acids. The junction had 3 bases not matched to a gene; V was cut back by 6 bases and J by 0 bases. The germline CDR1 and CDR2 sequences are SQVTM and ANQGSEA. CDR3 sequence reads: CSVYRGMNTEAFF. As DNA, the CDR3 is TGCAGCGTCTACAGGGGGATGAACACTGAAGCTTTCTTT.